This TCR beta chain was retrieved from a study of blood T cell repertoires in COVID-19. Overall study context: The origin of the acute and convalescent COVID-19 samples was the United States, Italy and Spain.

In terms of age and location, participants ranged from roughly 18 to 95 years and lived in under 30 US areas. Cohorts were based on clinical histories the participants reported. In the study's own analysis: Researchers report that nucleated cell counts were estimated from reference gene primer amplification. The data were produced by immunoSEQ multiplex PCR, yet TCRdb's version contains in-frame clones alone and is incomplete. V, J and clone size are taken as reported in that table, and D and trimming were inferred from the DNA itself. The table has around 150,000 clones, approximately 80% seen once. V lost 3 bases and J lost 3; bases outside the gene matches: 9. The CDR3 has 15 residues. Germline values: CDR1 SGHDT, CDR2 YYEEEE.

This clonotype originated in a man aged 45-60 years who had recovered from COVID-19. Sequenced: PBMCs or T cells enriched from blood (not recorded which). The chain couples TRBV5-6 to TRBJ2-7, with 7 bases that match TRBD1. The CDR3 sequence: CASSSGRQGRYEQYF. The CDR3, as DNA: TGTGCCAGCAGCTCGGGCCGACAGGGCCGCTACGAGCAGTACTTC.